This T cell receptor beta chain was documented in a study of blood T cell repertoires in COVID-19. Study summary: The United States, Italy and Spain supplied acute and convalescent COVID-19 samples.

Under the authors' procedure: From reference gene primer amplification, estimates of nucleated cell counts were derived. Sequenced by immunoSEQ multiplex PCR; TCRdb stores in-frame clones only, minus some. V, J and clone size are those of that table, while D and trimming were read from the DNA. The repertoire includes around 150,000 clones, 70% to 80% of them detected once, and roughly 8.6% sits in the top ten. The V and J ends lost 6 bases and 2 bases respectively, with 12 bases between them. Germline CDR1 reads MNHEY; CDR2 reads SMNVEV (reference sequence). This CDR3 has 14 amino acids. The sequence was collected from a woman in her 50s with active or convalescent COVID-19. The gene calls are TRBV27 and TRBJ2-3; D is perhaps TRBD1 (5 bases). Sequencing was carried out using peripheral blood. CDR3 protein: CASSLQANTDTQYF. In DNA, the CDR3 is TGTGCCAGCAGCCTACAGGCTAACACAGATACGCAGTATTTT.